Below are 24 T cell receptor beta chains sequenced from a single sample in a study of T cells after yellow fever vaccination. A single record per CDR3 protein comes from TCRdb applying MiXCR to the 5' RACE reads. The data show approximately 450,000 distinct CDR3 sequences, around 20% seen once. This specimen consisted of PBMCs, obtained before the yellow fever booster vaccination. These receptors all come from a man younger than 35 who received the YFV17D yellow fever vaccine.

In this sample, this clonotype turned up a few times. This chain uses TRBV20-1 with TRBJ1-6; D is unresolved. Germline-derived CDR1 and CDR2 are DFQATT and SNEGSKA (reference sequence). The V end lost 0 bases, the J end lost 7 bases, and 16 bases lay between the germline ends. The CDR3 extends over 16 amino acids. CDR3 loop: CSARDEGRVQNSPLHF. CDR3 bases: TGCAGTGCTAGAGATGAGGGAAGGGTCCAGAATTCACCCCTCCACTTT.

This chain connects TRBV5-1 to TRBJ2-6, with D possibly matching TRBD2 (5 bases). Per the germline V gene, CDR1 is SGHRS and CDR2 is YFSETQ. This CDR3 has 16 residues. V was shortened by 2 bases and J by 0 bases, with 9 bases between the two germline ends. The CDR3 loop is CASSFPRVSGANVLTF. For the CDR3, the DNA is TGCGCCAGCAGCTTCCCGAGGGTCTCTGGGGCCAACGTCCTGACTTTC.

This clonotype was seen a few times. This chain joins TRBV14 and TRBJ2-3; D remains unclear. The CDR3 spans 14 residues. Germline loops: CDR1 SGHDN, CDR2 FVKESK. Trimming took 1 base from V and 1 from J, leaving 6 bases between them. The CDR3 DNA follows: TGTGCCAGCAGCCAAGCTCGGGGCACAGATACGCAGTATTTT. Translating gives CASSQARGTDTQYF.

This chain links TRBV4-3 with TRBJ2-7; weak D call: TRBD1 (5 bases). Trimming cost V 1 base and J 1 base, with 11 bases left between them. Germline V gene data show CDR1 as LGHNA and CDR2 as YSLEER. This CDR3 spans 15 amino acids. CDR3: CASSQVQGWSYEQYF. CDR3 coding DNA: TGCGCCAGCAGCCAAGTTCAGGGCTGGTCCTACGAGCAGTACTTC.

The chain joins TRBV5-1 to TRBJ2-1; 11 bases match TRBD2. V dropped 4 bases and J dropped 7; count of bases not matched to a gene: 10. This CDR3 is 16 amino acids long. Germline loops: CDR1 SGHRS, CDR2 YFSETQ. CDR3 sequence reads: CASSRLAGGNSNEQFF. The CDR3 DNA sequence: TGCGCCAGCAGCAGGCTAGCGGGGGGCAATTCAAATGAGCAGTTCTTC.

The chain recombines TRBV12-3 or TRBV12-4 with TRBJ2-2, with 7 nucleotides matching TRBD1. The CDR3 spans 16 residues. Trimming at V came to 3 bases and at J to 5 bases, leaving 9 bases not matched to a gene. This chain's CDR3 is CASSLYPGGYTGELFF. Here the CDR3 DNA reads TGTGCCAGCAGTTTGTATCCAGGGGGTTATACCGGGGAGCTGTTTTTT.

A note on this clonotype: This may stem from a read error, because a much larger clone lies one nucleotide away. The genes are TRBV7-3 and TRBJ2-2; TRBD2 aligns across 9 bases. This CDR3 comprises 15 residues. Germline V gene data show CDR1 as SGHTA and CDR2 as FQGTGA. CDR3 in DNA: TGTGCCAGCAGCATACCACTAGCGGGCACCTGGGAGCTGTTTTTT. This translates into CASSIPLAGTWELFF.

This chain uses TRBV28 with TRBJ2-3; 10 positions match TRBD2. Germline V lookup: CDR1 MDHEN, CDR2 SYDVKM. The trim removed 6 bases at V and 6 bases at J, leaving 3 bases unmatched. The CDR3 consists of 13 residues. DNA for the CDR3: TGTGCCAGCAGGCTAGCGGGGGTGGATACGCAGTATTTT. Translating gives CASRLAGVDTQYF.

There are a few counts of this clonotype. The gene calls are TRBV20-1 and TRBJ2-1; weak D call: TRBD2 (5 bases). Deletions cut 2 bases from V and 5 bases from J, with 7 bases between. In germline, CDR1 is DFQATT, CDR2 SNEGSKA (reference sequence). CDR3 size: 12 residues. The CDR3 bases are TGCAGTGCTAGATCCGGGGACAATGAGCAGTTCTTC. Protein: CSARSGDNEQFF.

The V call is TRBV6-2 or TRBV6-3, the J call TRBJ1-1, with no clear D. The length of the CDR3 is 14 residues. V dropped 4 bases and J dropped 4 bases, with 13 bases sitting between them. Germline assignment: CDR1 MNHEY and CDR2 SVGEGT. The CDR3 spells CASSFPQVTTEAFF. CDR3 bases: TGTGCCAGCAGTTTCCCCCAGGTAACCACTGAAGCTTTCTTT.

The chain couples TRBV12-3 or TRBV12-4 to TRBJ1-6; D unclear. CDR3 length equals 14 residues. Trimming took 2 bases from V and 10 from J, leaving 12 bases between them. The CDR3 DNA follows: TGTGCCAGCAGTTTATCGGCAGCGTCCTCACCCCTCCACTTT. Amino acids: CASSLSAASSPLHF.

This clonotype showed up just a few times. The chain couples TRBV12-3 or TRBV12-4 to TRBJ2-7; D tentatively fits TRBD1 or TRBD2 (6 bases each). Trimming took 8 bases from V and 7 from J, leaving 18 bases between them. The CDR3 extends over 13 amino acids. For the CDR3, the DNA is TGTGCCAGCTCATGGGGGCCTGGGAGGGAGCAGTACTTC. Residues: CASSWGPGREQYF.

This clonotype was seen only a few times. This rearrangement joins TRBV29-1 to TRBJ2-1; D not certain. The CDR3 is 14 amino acids. Germline values: CDR1 SQVTM, CDR2 ANQGSEA. V gave up 3 bases and J gave up 4 bases, with 13 bases separating them. CDR3 residues: CSVEPLARYNEQFF. As DNA, the CDR3 is TGCAGCGTTGAGCCCCTTGCACGTTACAATGAGCAGTTCTTC.

This clonotype occurred many times. The DNA for the CDR3 is TGTGCCAGCAGATGGTCAGGGGATACCACAGATACGCAGTATTTT. This sequence encodes CASRWSGDTTDTQYF. V is TRBV28 and J is TRBJ2-3; weak D call: TRBD1 (6 bases). Germline assignment: CDR1 MDHEN and CDR2 SYDVKM. CDR3 size: 15 residues. V lost 6 bases to trimming and J lost 2 bases, with 15 bases between them.

This clonotype turned up a few times. The V and J genes are TRBV5-1 and TRBJ1-6; 7 bases are a match to TRBD1. Trimming at V came to 6 bases and at J to 7 bases, leaving 4 bases not matched to a gene. Germline-derived CDR1 and CDR2 are SGHRS and YFSETQ. The CDR3 totals 13 residues. CDR3: CASMGQQNSPLHF. The CDR3 nucleotides are TGCGCCAGCATGGGACAGCAAAATTCACCCCTCCACTTT.

This chain joins TRBV7-6 and TRBJ1-1; the D is unclear. In germline, CDR1 is SGHVS, CDR2 FNYEAQ. The CDR3 is made up of 15 amino acids. V was trimmed by 2 bases and J by 6 bases, leaving 16 bases between them. As DNA, the CDR3 is TGTGCCAGCAGCTTATATAAGGGAGGGTGGGCTGAAGCTTTCTTT. Translated, it gives CASSLYKGGWAEAFF.

This clonotype turned up a few times. This chain links TRBV10-3 with TRBJ2-5; D is ambiguous. Trimming stripped 0 bases from V and 3 bases from J, with 5 bases between. This CDR3 is built from 13 residues. Germline-derived CDR1 and CDR2 are ENHRY and SYGVKD. The CDR3 here is CAISESPEETQYF. The CDR3 nucleotides read TGTGCCATCAGTGAGTCGCCAGAAGAGACCCAGTACTTC.

The chain links TRBV12-3 or TRBV12-4 to TRBJ2-1, with 10 bases identical to TRBD2. The trim removed 6 bases at V and 5 bases at J, leaving 7 bases unmatched. There are 15 residues in the CDR3. DNA of the CDR3: TGTGCCAGCAGCATAAGCGGGGGGGTTAACAATGAGCAGTTCTTC. This codes for CASSISGGVNNEQFF.

The gene calls are TRBV3-1 and TRBJ2-7; D remains ambiguous. CDR3 size: 13 residues. Per germline, CDR1 LGHDT and CDR2 YNNKEL (reference sequence). The V and J ends lost 4 bases and 1 base respectively, with 8 bases between them. The CDR3 nucleotides read TGTGCCAGCAGCCCAGCGACATCCTACGAGCAGTACTTC. Protein sequence: CASSPATSYEQYF.

This clonotype has a handful of counts. The chain combines TRBV2 with TRBJ2-7; possibly TRBD2 for D (6 bases). The germline V gene encodes CDR1 SNHLY and CDR2 FYNNEI. V lost 6 bases and J 2 bases, leaving 17 bases between the germline ends. CDR3 length: 15 residues. The CDR3 here is CASSPGGGSTYEQYV. CDR3 bases: TGTGCCAGCAGCCCCGGCGGAGGGAGTACCTACGAGCAGTACGTC.

This chain joins TRBV20-1 and TRBJ1-2, with 7 bases identical to TRBD1. With 0 bases clipped from V and 2 bases from J, the junction kept 3 bases outside the gene matches. Germline V gene data show CDR1 as DFQATT and CDR2 as SNEGSKA (reference sequence). The CDR3 has 14 residues. CDR3 amino acids: CSAREGRGNYGYTF. The DNA of the CDR3 is TGCAGTGCTAGAGAGGGCAGGGGGAACTATGGCTACACCTTC.

This clonotype was seen at least ten times. The chain employs TRBV12-3 or TRBV12-4 and TRBJ1-1; D perhaps matches TRBD1 (6 bases). V dropped 5 bases and J dropped 5 bases, with 12 bases sitting between them. This CDR3 region has 13 residues. The chain's CDR3 is CASSRHQGTEAFF. The CDR3 nucleotides are TGTGCCAGCAGTCGCCACCAGGGGACTGAAGCTTTCTTT.

This clonotype was seen a few times. This rearrangement joins TRBV7-2 to TRBJ2-3; D unclear. The CDR3 spans 12 residues. V dropped 5 bases and J dropped 2 bases, with 5 bases sitting between them. Germline values: CDR1 SGHTA, CDR2 FQGNSA. The DNA of the CDR3 is TGTGCCAGCAGCAGGCCCACAGATACGCAGTATTTT. Translating it yields CASSRPTDTQYF.

The gene calls are TRBV4-1 and TRBJ1-2; a weak D match, TRBD1 (5 bases). Deletions cut 4 bases from V and 3 bases from J, with 12 bases between. Germline V CDR1 and CDR2: MGHRA, YSYEKL. The CDR3 has 14 amino acids. The CDR3 nucleotides read TGCGCCAGCAGCCCCGTTACAGGCTACTATGGCTACACCTTC. It codes for CASSPVTGYYGYTF.